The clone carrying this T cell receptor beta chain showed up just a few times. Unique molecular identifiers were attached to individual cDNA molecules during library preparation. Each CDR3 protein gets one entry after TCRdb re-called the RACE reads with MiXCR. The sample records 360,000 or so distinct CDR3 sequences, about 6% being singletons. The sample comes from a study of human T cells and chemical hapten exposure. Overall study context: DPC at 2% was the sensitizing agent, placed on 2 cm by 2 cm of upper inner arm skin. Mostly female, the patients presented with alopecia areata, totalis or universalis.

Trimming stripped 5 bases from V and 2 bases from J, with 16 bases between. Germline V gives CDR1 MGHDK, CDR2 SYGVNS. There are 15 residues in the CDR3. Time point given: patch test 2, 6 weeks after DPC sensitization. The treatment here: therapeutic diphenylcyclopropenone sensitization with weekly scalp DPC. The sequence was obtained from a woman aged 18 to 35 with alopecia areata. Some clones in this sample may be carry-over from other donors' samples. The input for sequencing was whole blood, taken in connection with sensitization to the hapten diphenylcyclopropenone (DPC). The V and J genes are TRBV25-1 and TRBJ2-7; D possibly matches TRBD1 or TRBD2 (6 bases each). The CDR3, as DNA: TGTGCCAGCAGTCCCCCGCGGGACAAGCCCTACGAGCAGTACTTC. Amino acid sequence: CASSPPRDKPYEQYF.